These 21 T cell receptor beta chains came from one sample sequenced in a study of low-dose radiotherapy and immunotherapy resistance in tumors. Gene-specific TRAV and TRBV primers were used for first-strand cDNA, covering alpha and beta chains. The PCR that amplified TCRs ran for about 18 cycles, relying on a constant-region primer and a V-primer adapter. Using its own MiXCR run on the reads, TCRdb lists one record per CDR3 protein. Altogether 70,000 to 95,000 distinct CDR3 sequences are present, about a sixth being singletons, with the ten largest covering 2.8%. As for time point: before trial treatment. This sample comprised PBMCs, obtained before treatment. These receptor sequences come from a male donor with prostate cancer.

This clonotype was recorded at least ten times. The chain couples TRBV12-3 or TRBV12-4 to TRBJ2-5; 12 bases line up with TRBD2. V lost 5 bases and J lost 7; bases outside the gene matches: 8. The length of the CDR3 is 15 residues. CDR3 sequence (DNA): TGTGCCAGCAGTCCGGGACTAGCGGGTTTCGGGACCCAGTACTTC. Encoded protein: CASSPGLAGFGTQYF.

The table lists this clonotype with many counts. The rearrangement joins TRBV18 to TRBJ2-7; TRBD1 aligns across 9 bases. The CDR3 contains 16 residues. CDR1 and CDR2 (germline): KGHSH, LQKENI. Germline trimming cut 6 bases from V and 4 bases from J; bases unmatched to any gene: 13. DNA for the CDR3: TGTGCCAGCTCGCAGGAACAGGGGGCGCAAGGATACGAGCAGTACTTC. Translating it yields CASSQEQGAQGYEQYF. Full variable domain (missing parts from reference TRBV18 and TRBJ2-7): NAGVMQNPRHLVRRRGQEARLRCSPMKGHSHVYWYRQLPEEGLKFMVYLQKENIIDESGMPKERFSAEFPKEGPSILRIQQVVRGDSAAYFCASSQEQGAQGYEQYFGPGTRLTVT.

This clonotype was detected many times. The V and J genes are TRBV13 and TRBJ2-3; TRBD2 agrees at 7 bases. Germline CDR1 reads PRHDT; CDR2 reads FYEKMQ (reference sequence). The CDR3 runs 14 residues. V shed 5 bases, J shed 9 bases, and the junction held 11 bases outside the gene matches. CDR3 nucleotide sequence: TGTGCCAGCAGCAACCCCGGGGACTACGGAACGCAGTATTTT. Protein product: CASSNPGDYGTQYF.

In this sample, this clonotype turned up many times. The CDR3 sequence is CSPDKGTEQYF. In DNA, the CDR3 is TGCAGCCCTGATAAGGGGACCGAGCAGTACTTC. V usage is TRBV29-1 and J usage is TRBJ2-7; either TRBD1 or TRBD2 may supply D (5 bases each). The germline CDR1 and CDR2 sequences are SQVTM and ANQGSEA. This CDR3 spans 11 amino acids. The ends were cut back, 8 bases at V and 6 bases at J, with 14 bases in the middle.

There are many counts of this clonotype. V usage is TRBV10-3 and J usage is TRBJ2-3, with a weak D call TRBD2 (6 bases). CDR3 size: 14 residues. From germline, CDR1 is ENHRY and CDR2 SYGVKD. Trimming removed 8 bases from V and 2 bases from J, with 14 bases in between. CDR3: CAIGRRGDTDTQYF. The CDR3 DNA reads as TGTGCCATCGGGAGGAGAGGGGACACAGATACGCAGTATTTT.

In its sample, this clonotype was seen many times. The chain couples TRBV6-6 to TRBJ2-2; 10 bases line up with TRBD1. Germline loops: CDR1 MNHNY, CDR2 SVGAGI (reference sequence). The CDR3 spans 15 residues. V trimming: 6 bases; J trimming: 5 bases; junction bases outside the gene matches: 6. CDR3 coding DNA: TGTGCCAGCAGGGAAGACAGGGGGCGGACCGGGGAGCTGTTTTTT. Protein product: CASREDRGRTGELFF.

This clonotype was counted many times. J is TRBJ2-6 and V is TRBV10-1, with 11 bases aligning to TRBD1. In germline, CDR1 is WNHNN, CDR2 SYGVQD (reference sequence). Losses at the gene ends were 2 bases for V and 2 bases for J; bases not matched to a gene: 2. The CDR3 loop spans 17 amino acids. The CDR3 DNA is TGCGCCAGCAGTGAGGGACAGGGGGCGCCTGGGGCCAACGTCCTGACTTTC. Protein product: CASSEGQGAPGANVLTF.

This clonotype was recorded many times. The chain couples TRBV7-9 to TRBJ2-5; D gene uncertain. Deletions cut 4 bases from V and 5 bases from J, with 20 bases between. CDR3 size: 16 residues. The V gene's germline CDR1 is SEHNR and CDR2 FQNEAQ (reference sequence). CDR3 bases: TGTGCCAGCAGCTCGACCCGGACCCTACAGACGGAGACCCAGTACTTC. Its translation: CASSSTRTLQTETQYF.

CDR3 sequence reads: CASSLSTSGVLEQFF. Here the CDR3 DNA reads TGTGCCAGCAGCTTATCGACTAGCGGGGTGCTTGAGCAGTTCTTC. The rearrangement links TRBV7-2 to TRBJ2-1; 11 nucleotides match TRBD2. V gave up 2 bases and J gave up 9 bases; unmatched junction bases: 6. Germline V gives CDR1 SGHTA, CDR2 FQGNSA. The CDR3 is 15 amino acids.

In this sample, this clonotype turned up many times. The J gene is TRBJ1-6, the V gene TRBV7-9, with TRBD1 as a possible D gene (5 bases). V shed 3 bases and J shed 1 base, with 10 bases lying between them. CDR3 length equals 16 residues. CDR1 and CDR2 (germline): SEHNR, FQNEAQ (reference sequence). The CDR3 loop reads CASSLGGISYNSPLHF. The CDR3 DNA is TGTGCCAGCAGCTTGGGGGGTATATCCTATAATTCACCCCTCCACTTT. Full variable domain (outside the CDR3, taken from reference TRBV7-9 and TRBJ1-6): DTGVSQNPRHKITKRGQNVTFRCDPISEHNRLYWYRQTLGQGPEFLTYFQNEAQLEKSRLLSDRFSAERPKGSFSTLEIQRTEQGDSAMYLCASSLGGISYNSPLHFGNGTRLTVT.

Concerning this clonotype itself: It differs at one base from a far larger clone, so likely a read error. The chain uses TRBV2 and TRBJ1-3; the D is unclear. V lost 5 bases and J lost 0, with 17 bases in between. From germline, CDR1 is SNHLY and CDR2 FYNNEI. This CDR3 has 17 residues. The chain's CDR3 is CASSYGGYTSSGNTIYF. The CDR3 bases are TGTGCCAGCAGTTACGGAGGATACACGAGCTCTGGAAACACCATATATTTT.

This clonotype has a count of ten or more. The chain couples TRBV2 to TRBJ2-7, with D possibly TRBD1 on 6 matching bases. Germline values: CDR1 SNHLY, CDR2 FYNNEI. This CDR3 has 15 residues. V was clipped by 6 bases and J by 2 bases, with 17 bases between them. CDR3 DNA: TGTGCCAGCAGATGGGGACAACCCATTACCTACGAGCAGTACTTC. Translating gives CASRWGQPITYEQYF.

This clonotype was counted many times. V is TRBV27 and J is TRBJ2-7, with 7 bases identical to TRBD2. The CDR3 is 14 amino acids. Germline V gene sequence: CDR1 MNHEY, CDR2 SMNVEV (reference sequence). V lost 5 bases to trimming and J lost 3 bases; unmatched junction nucleotides: 7. The CDR3: CASSPGGGFYEQYF. CDR3 bases: TGTGCCAGCAGTCCGGGCGGGGGATTCTACGAGCAGTACTTC.

This clonotype was recorded at least ten times. The chain links TRBV6-6 to TRBJ2-5; 12 nucleotides align to TRBD2. This CDR3 has 17 amino acids. In germline, CDR1 is MNHNY, CDR2 SVGAGI (reference sequence). With 5 bases clipped from V and 2 bases from J, the junction kept 9 bases outside the gene matches. CDR3 in amino acids: CASSKRTSGVIQETQYF. The DNA of the CDR3 is TGTGCCAGCAGTAAACGGACTAGCGGGGTTATACAAGAGACCCAGTACTTC.

This clonotype occurred many times. The DNA for the CDR3 is TGTGCCAGCAGCACCCCACGAGAGACCCAGTACTTC. This codes for CASSTPRETQYF. V gene TRBV5-3 combines with J gene TRBJ2-5; D ambiguous. TRBV5-3 is noted as an ORF with a role that remains uncertain. This CDR3 comprises 12 residues. Deletions cut 8 bases from V and 4 bases from J, with 12 bases between.

V and J are TRBV11-2 and TRBJ2-3; the D gene is possibly TRBD1 (5 bases). CDR3 length: 13 amino acids. The V end lost 6 bases, the J end lost 5 bases, and 12 bases lay between the germline ends. The germline CDR1 and CDR2 sequences are SGHAT and FQNNGV. The CDR3 loop reads CASSGAWGDTQYF. The CDR3 DNA follows: TGTGCCAGCAGTGGGGCGTGGGGAGATACGCAGTATTTT.

This clonotype was recorded at least ten times. The chain recombines TRBV15 with TRBJ2-7; 9 bases line up with TRBD1. Germline values: CDR1 LNHNV, CDR2 YYDKDF (reference sequence). This CDR3 has 16 residues. J was trimmed by 4 bases and V by 6 bases; bases with no gene match: 13. The CDR3 DNA is TGTGCCACCAGTTCCCTAGAGGGACAGGGTGGTTACGAGCAGTACTTC. Protein product: CATSSLEGQGGYEQYF. The entire variable domain, with the rest obtained from reference TRBV15 and TRBJ2-7, is as follows: DAMVIQNPRYQVTQFGKPVTLSCSQTLNHNVMYWYQQKSSQAPKLLFHYYDKDFNNEADTPDNFQSRRPNTSFCFLDIRSPGLGDTAMYLCATSSLEGQGGYEQYFGPGTRLTVT.

This clonotype has a count of ten or more. The rearrangement links TRBV20-1 to TRBJ2-3; 13 bases fit TRBD2. The CDR3 is made up of 16 amino acids. Germline values: CDR1 DFQATT, CDR2 SNEGSKA (reference sequence). V shed 6 bases and J 0 bases; nucleotides not matched to a gene: 6. The CDR3 loop is CSAWTSGGSSTDTQYF. The CDR3 DNA sequence: TGCAGTGCGTGGACTAGCGGGGGCTCTAGCACAGATACGCAGTATTTT.

This clonotype was counted ten times or more. The genes are TRBV5-1 and TRBJ2-3, with D hard to call. Per germline, CDR1 SGHRS and CDR2 YFSETQ. The CDR3 length is 15 residues. V gave up 6 bases and J gave up 4 bases, with 18 bases separating them. The CDR3 DNA sequence: TGCGCCAGCAATTCGGGCAGGCGATCGGCAGATACGCAGTATTTT. Translation gives CASNSGRRSADTQYF.

This clonotype was seen ten or more times. The J gene is TRBJ2-1, the V gene TRBV1; the DNA was not compared with TRBD2, the D call given in the table. TRBV1 is marked as a pseudogene. The CDR3 runs to 12 residues. The CDR3 loop is CASSQGSAAQFF. The CDR3 DNA is TGCGCCAGCAGCCAAGGCTCAGCGGCGCAGTTCTTC.

At least ten counts were recorded for this clonotype. The chain carries TRBV10-2 and TRBJ1-1, with 8 positions matching TRBD1. Germline V gives CDR1 WSHSY, CDR2 SAAADI. The V gene end was trimmed by 6 bases and the J gene end by 8 bases; junction bases not matched to a gene: 2. The CDR3 is 11 residues long. CDR3 DNA: TGCGCCAGCAGAGGACAGGGAGAAGCTTTCTTT. It codes for CASRGQGEAFF.